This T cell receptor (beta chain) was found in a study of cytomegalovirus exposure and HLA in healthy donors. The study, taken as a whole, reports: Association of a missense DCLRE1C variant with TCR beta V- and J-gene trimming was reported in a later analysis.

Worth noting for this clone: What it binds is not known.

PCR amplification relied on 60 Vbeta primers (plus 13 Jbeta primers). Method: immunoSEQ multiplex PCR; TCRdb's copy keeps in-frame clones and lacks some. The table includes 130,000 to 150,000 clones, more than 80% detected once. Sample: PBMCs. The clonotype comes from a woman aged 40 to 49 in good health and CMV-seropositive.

As DNA, the CDR3 is TGTGCCAGCAGCAGGGACAGGACCCCTAGCACAGATACGCAGTATTTT. It translates to CASSRDRTPSTDTQYF. The V and J genes are TRBV7-2 and TRBJ2-3; TRBD1 matches 8 bases. The V gene end was trimmed by 5 bases and the J gene end by 0 bases; junction bases not matched to a gene: 7. Germline CDR1 is SGHTA and CDR2 is FQGNSA. The CDR3 is 16 amino acids.